Listed below are T cell receptor beta chains from one sample, sequenced in a study of blood T cells in healthy people across ages. TCRdb reanalysed the 5' RACE reads using MiXCR and keeps one entry per CDR3 protein. The sample lists about 1.6 million distinct CDR3 sequences, 30% to 35% seen once, with over 9% in the top ten. Material for sequencing was blood. These receptors all come from a woman in her 30s in good health. The CDR3 runs from the conserved cysteine through the conserved F or W. Fields, in order: D gene, J gene, clone size, V gene, CDR3 DNA, CDR3 protein. D genes are given only for firm matches. Size values are once, few and many counts, or a class for expanded clones, and some rows have none.

>TRBD1|TRBJ2-3|many|TRBV6-2/TRBV6-3
TGTGCCAGCAGTTTAAGGACAGGGGGAGATACGCAGTATTTT
CASSLRTGGDTQYF
>TRBD1|TRBJ1-1|NA|TRBV5-1
TGCGCCAGCAGCTTGGCACCGACAGGGCAAGCTTTCTTT
CASSLAPTGQAFF
>NA|TRBJ2-1|few|TRBV28
TGTGCCAGCACCCTAATGGGTGAGCAGTTCTTC
CASTLMGEQFF
>NA|TRBJ2-1|NA|TRBV6-1
TGCGCCAGCACTTCTCCGGAGGAGGGCGGTGAGCAGTTCTTC
CASTSPEEGGEQFF
>NA|TRBJ1-4|NA|TRBV6-1
TGTGCCAGCAGTGAAGTGTACGGGCGGACGGAAAAACTGTTTTTT
CASSEVYGRTEKLFF
>NA|TRBJ2-1|NA|TRBV20-1
TGCAGTGCTAGCCCGGGACTGCACAATGAGCAGTTCTTC
CSASPGLHNEQFF
>NA|TRBJ1-1|few|TRBV6-1
TGTGCCAGCAGTGATCACAGGGAGAACACTGAAGCTTTCTTT
CASSDHRENTEAFF
>TRBD1|TRBJ1-1|NA|TRBV20-1
TGCAGTGCTTTCCCGGGACAGGCGAACACTGAAGCTTTCTTT
CSAFPGQANTEAFF
>NA|TRBJ2-1|NA|TRBV21-1
TGTGCCAGCAGCAAAACCCTACTAGCGGGAGGTTACAATGAGCAGTTCTTC
CASSKTLLAGGYNEQFF
>NA|TRBJ1-1|few|TRBV7-8
TGTGCCAGCAGCCCGAGACAGGATCAAGCTTTCTTT
CASSPRQDQAFF
>TRBD2|TRBJ2-5|few|TRBV7-9
TGTGCCAGCAGCCGGACTAGCGGGTACGAAGAGACCCAGTACTTC
CASSRTSGYEETQYF
>NA|TRBJ1-2|NA|TRBV6-5
TGTGCCAGCAGACCCAACGGGGCCTACTATGGCTACACCTTC
CASRPNGAYYGYTF